Listed here are 6 T cell receptor beta chains from one sample, sequenced in a study of breast tumors, draining lymph nodes, adjacent tissues. Each CDR3 protein is one row after TCRdb ran MiXCR on the multiplex PCR reads. Of tens of thousands of distinct CDR3 sequences in the sample, approximately 31% were seen once. The lymph nodes were axillary draining lymph nodes from breast cancer patients. Source material: axillary lymph node tissue. Receptors originate from a female donor with breast cancer. Some clones in this sample may be carry-over from other donors' samples.

V usage is TRBV15 and J usage is TRBJ2-1, with 9 bases fitting TRBD1. CDR1 LNHNV and CDR2 YYDKDF come from the germline V gene (reference sequence). V was clipped by 3 bases and J by 7 bases; unmatched bases: 10. CDR3 length: 16 residues. As DNA, the CDR3 is TGTGCCACCAGCAGCTTTGAGGGACAGGGAAGGAATGAGCAGTTCTTC. This sequence encodes CATSSFEGQGRNEQFF. Combining the CDR3 with reference TRBV15 and TRBJ2-1 gives the whole variable domain DAMVIQNPRYQVTQFGKPVTLSCSQTLNHNVMYWYQQKSSQAPKLLFHYYDKDFNNEADTPDNFQSRRPNTSFCFLDIRSPGLGDTAMYLCATSSFEGQGRNEQFFGPGTRLTVL.

This clonotype was picked up a small number of times. V usage is TRBV4-1 and J usage is TRBJ1-1; TRBD1 agrees at 9 bases. The CDR3 totals 17 residues. Trimming removed 0 bases from V and 1 base from J; junction bases left unmatched: 6. Germline assignment: CDR1 MGHRA and CDR2 YSYEKL. CDR3 DNA sequence: TGCGCCAGCAGCCAAGACGGGACAGGGAATAGGAACACTGAAGCTTTCTTT. Amino acid sequence: CASSQDGTGNRNTEAFF.

This clonotype occurred many times. This chain links TRBV3-1 with TRBJ2-7; TRBD2 agrees at 9 bases. Per germline, CDR1 LGHDT and CDR2 YNNKEL (reference sequence). The J segment lost 0 bases and the V segment lost 4 bases, leaving 13 bases of the junction unmatched. This CDR3 is built from 18 residues. The CDR3 nucleotides read TGTGCCAGCAGCCGACTCCCTCCGAGCGGGAGGCACTCCTACGAGCAGTACTTC. Amino acid sequence: CASSRLPPSGRHSYEQYF.

This clonotype was seen repeatedly, ten times or more. The chain carries TRBV11-2 and TRBJ1-1, with 7 bases that match TRBD1. Germline CDR1 reads SGHAT; CDR2 reads FQNNGV. The CDR3 sequence is 12 residues long. The ends lost 5 bases at V and 11 bases at J; junction bases unmatched: 8. The DNA of the CDR3 is TGTGCCAGCAGCCCAGACAGGGTATGGGCTTTCTTT. This sequence encodes CASSPDRVWAFF.

The chain joins TRBV7-2 to TRBJ2-1; 8 nucleotides align to TRBD2. This CDR3 region has 15 residues. The germline gives CDR1 SGHTA, CDR2 FQGNSA. J lost 7 bases, V lost 5 bases, and 10 bases had no gene match. The CDR3 spells CASSPSGRSKNEQFF. The CDR3 bases are TGTGCCAGCAGCCCAAGCGGGAGATCGAAGAATGAGCAGTTCTTC.

Notes on this clonotype: The CDR3 does not close with the conserved phenylalanine or tryptophan, likely indicating a read error. V usage is TRBV6-2 or TRBV6-3 and J usage is TRBJ2-2, with D possibly being TRBD2 (6 bases). Deletions cut 5 bases from V and 2 bases from J, with 15 bases between. Germline CDR1 is MNHEY and CDR2 is SVGEGT. The CDR3 consists of 16 residues. This CDR3 is CASSHGRRGNTGELFL. DNA for the CDR3: TGTGCCAGCAGTCACGGAAGGAGGGGAAACACCGGGGAGCTGTTTCTT.